Sequencing of this T cell receptor beta chain was carried out in a study of tissue T cells after allogeneic stem cell transplantation. Study-level results: Shared clones across patients were few; motif clustering revealed tissue-specific shared signatures. Anatomically similar tissues had similar TCR repertoires within each patient.

Survey-depth TCRbeta CDR3 sequencing reported V/J genes and productive frequencies. Only in-frame clones appear in the TCRdb table, and some are missing; sequencing was by immunoSEQ multiplex PCR. The table has around 7,000 clones, less than 50% seen once. Concerning this clone itself: Its antigen remains unidentified. Here the gene names and germline are mouse. Sequencing ends 1 residue short of the CDR3 end; the germline J gene provides the rest.

Documented time point: mouse harvest day 7 after allogeneic transplant. The graft held 10^6 splenic CD5+ T cells and 10^7 T-cell-depleted bone marrow cells. Tissues came from B6→BALB/c major-mismatch GVHD mice at day 7 or 14. The CDR3 is made up of 15 amino acids. Germline V CDR1 and CDR2: SGHLS, HYDKME. Germline trimming cut 2 bases from V and 5 bases from J; bases unmatched to any gene: 7. The gene calls are TRBV12-2 and TRBJ2-5, with 9 bases fitting TRBD2. The TCR was taken from a female BALB/c mouse given C57BL/6 T cells with graft-versus-host disease after an allogeneic hematopoietic cell transplant. Sequences were obtained from lymph node tissue. CDR3 bases read: TGTGCCAGCTCTCCGAGACTGGGGGAACGAGACACCCAGTAC. Translated: CASSPRLGERDTQY. The whole CDR3 is CASSPRLGERDTQYF.